This passage covers 18 T cell receptor beta chains from one sample sequenced in a study of T cell clones after liver transplantation. Profiled with immunoSEQ multiplex PCR; TCRdb holds only in-frame clones, not every one. This sample has more than 95,000 clones; approximately 90% occur once, and the top ten carry around 0.86%. This sample comprised CD4+ T cells from blood, obtained 12 months after liver transplant. Source of these receptors: a human patient who received a liver transplant. Part of the T cell pool may stem from the graft donor.

The J gene is TRBJ2-3, the V gene TRBV15, with 8 bases lining up with TRBD2. Germline V gene lookup returns CDR1 LNHNV and CDR2 YYDKDF (reference sequence). V lost 0 bases and J lost 8; bases outside the gene matches: 4. The CDR3 is 14 residues long. CDR3 residues: CATSREAGVVTQYF. As DNA, the CDR3 is TGTGCCACCAGCAGAGAAGCGGGAGTTGTTACGCAGTATTTT.

Comment on this clone: Different DNA sequences within this sample yield the same CDR3. The V gene is TRBV9, the J gene TRBJ2-1; D might be TRBD2 (6 bases). Trimming took off 0 bases at V and 4 bases at J, with 8 bases between the two ends. The CDR3 length is 14 residues. The V gene's germline CDR1 is SGDLS and CDR2 YYNGEE. CDR3 residues: CASSVAGAYNEQFF. The CDR3 region has the DNA TGTGCCAGCAGCGTAGCGGGAGCTTACAATGAGCAGTTCTTC.

The chain has TRBV5-1 and TRBJ2-2, with D possibly matching TRBD1 (6 bases). The V end was cut by 3 bases, the J end by 1 base, with 13 bases between. From germline, CDR1 is SGHRS and CDR2 YFSETQ. CDR3 length: 16 residues. The CDR3 sequence is CASSSQSTGNTGELFF. In DNA form, the CDR3 reads TGCGCCAGCAGCTCCCAATCGACAGGGAACACCGGGGAGCTGTTTTTT. The complete variable domain, with remaining parts taken from reference TRBV5-1 and TRBJ2-2, reads KAGVTQTPRYLIKTRGQQVTLSCSPISGHRSVSWYQQTPGQGLQFLFEYFSETQRNKGNFPGRFSGRQFSNSRSEMNVSTLELGDSALYLCASSSQSTGNTGELFFGEGSRLTVL.

The V call is TRBV18, the J call TRBJ2-7; 8 bases fit TRBD1. Germline V gene lookup returns CDR1 KGHSH and CDR2 LQKENI. With 4 bases clipped from V and 4 bases from J, the junction kept 6 bases outside the gene matches. CDR3 length: 14 residues. Here the CDR3 reads CASSLGTGSYEQYF. Here the CDR3 DNA reads TGTGCCAGCTCACTCGGGACAGGATCGTACGAGCAGTACTTC.

The V and J genes are TRBV19 and TRBJ2-1, with D maybe TRBD2 (5 bases). CDR1 is LNHDA and CDR2 is SQIVND in the germline V gene (reference sequence). Trimming removed 7 bases at V and 6 bases at J, with 10 bases between. The CDR3 covers 12 residues. CDR3 in DNA: TGTGCCAGTAAGAGGACTCCCAATGAGCAGTTCTTC. This encodes CASKRTPNEQFF.

About this clone itself: This CDR3 is also generated by other DNA sequences in the sample. The J gene is TRBJ2-3, the V gene TRBV7-3; 10 bases agree with TRBD2. CDR1 SGHTA and CDR2 FQGTGA come from the germline V gene. CDR3 length: 14 amino acids. Trimming removed 5 bases from V and 6 bases from J; junction bases left unmatched: 5. The CDR3 loop reads CASSRTSGGDTQYF. The CDR3 nucleotides are TGTGCCAGCAGCCGGACTAGCGGAGGGGATACGCAGTATTTT.

This clone appeared a single time. The chain links TRBV11-2 to TRBJ2-1, with D perhaps TRBD1 or TRBD2 (5 bases each). Germline lookup yields CDR1 SGHAT and CDR2 FQNNGV. CDR3 length: 15 residues. V shed 5 bases and J shed 4 bases, with 15 bases lying between them. The CDR3 spells CASSPGPPVYNEQFF. The DNA of the CDR3 is TGTGCCAGCAGCCCGGGACCCCCAGTGTACAATGAGCAGTTCTTC.

The chain recombines TRBV28 with TRBJ2-4, with TRBD1 matching over 9 bases. Trimming removed 3 bases from V and 2 bases from J; junction bases left unmatched: 8. The germline CDR1 and CDR2 sequences are MDHEN and SYDVKM. This CDR3 has 17 residues. CDR3: CASSFVGQGVPKNIQYF. The CDR3 DNA reads as TGTGCCAGCAGTTTTGTGGGACAGGGAGTACCCAAAAACATTCAGTACTTC.

This clone appeared once. The chain combines TRBV10-2 with TRBJ2-1; no reliable D call. Trimming shortened V by 3 bases and J by 8 bases, and 11 bases separated the two germline ends. Germline V gives CDR1 WSHSY, CDR2 SAAADI. There are 13 residues in the CDR3. The CDR3 nucleotides read TGCGCCAGCAGTGATTTAGGGTGGGATGAGCAGTTCTTC. Protein product: CASSDLGWDEQFF.

The rearrangement uses TRBV5-1 and TRBJ2-2; no clear D gene. CDR3 length: 17 amino acids. V was cut by 2 bases and J by 0 bases, with 14 bases left in between. Germline CDR1 and CDR2: SGHRS and YFSETQ. The CDR3 sequence is CASSFLGRQANTGELFF. The CDR3 coding sequence is TGCGCCAGCAGCTTCTTAGGACGACAAGCGAACACCGGGGAGCTGTTTTTT.

This chain connects TRBV2 to TRBJ1-5; D perhaps matches TRBD1 (5 bases). CDR3 size: 15 residues. Germline CDR1 reads SNHLY; CDR2 reads FYNNEI. V lost 1 base and J lost 5, with 12 bases in between. CDR3: CASSEEFVGHQPQHF. Written as DNA, the CDR3 is TGTGCCAGCAGTGAAGAGTTTGTGGGACATCAGCCCCAGCATTTT.

The V and J genes are TRBV11-2 and TRBJ2-1; a weak D match, TRBD2 (5 bases). Germline V gene data show CDR1 as SGHAT and CDR2 as FQNNGV. The CDR3 extends over 15 amino acids. V was cut by 2 bases and J by 9 bases, with 17 bases left in between. In DNA form, the CDR3 reads TGTGCCAGCAGCTTAATCGGCGGGCCGGTTAGTGAGCAGTTCTTC. It is translated as CASSLIGGPVSEQFF.

The chain has TRBV18 and TRBJ1-1; 8 nucleotides line up with TRBD1. Germline V CDR1 and CDR2: KGHSH, LQKENI. The CDR3 runs 15 residues. V lost 6 bases, J lost 4 bases, and 10 bases stayed unmatched. DNA for the CDR3: TGTGCCAGCTCTTTCGGGTCAGGGGGCTTCACTGAAGCTTTCTTT. It codes for CASSFGSGGFTEAFF.

V is TRBV5-1 and J is TRBJ2-2; D unresolved. V shed 4 bases and J shed 7 bases, with 8 bases lying between them. The length of the CDR3 is 12 residues. Germline lookup yields CDR1 SGHRS and CDR2 YFSETQ. The CDR3 loop is CASSADGGELFF. CDR3 sequence (DNA): TGCGCCAGCAGCGCCGACGGCGGGGAGCTGTTTTTT.

V is TRBV4-1 and J is TRBJ1-2; D unclear. V was cut by 1 base and J by 6 bases, with 12 bases left in between. In germline, CDR1 is MGHRA, CDR2 YSYEKL. The CDR3 extends over 14 amino acids. The CDR3 spells CASSQALASNGYTF. The CDR3 DNA follows: TGCGCCAGCAGCCAAGCTCTCGCGAGTAATGGCTACACCTTC.

This clone has a single count. This chain links TRBV10-1 with TRBJ1-5; tentative D call: TRBD1 (6 bases). The CDR3 spans 17 residues. Germline V CDR1 and CDR2: WNHNN, SYGVQD (reference sequence). V was pared by 2 bases and J by 0 bases, with 14 bases between. CDR3 bases: TGCGCCAGCAGTGAGACGGACAGCCTCTATAGCAATCAGCCCCAGCATTTT. It encodes CASSETDSLYSNQPQHF.

This clone was picked up one time. CDR3 nucleotide sequence: TGTGCCAGCAGCCGACTAGCGGGGGCAGGCGAGCAGTACTTC. Translated: CASSRLAGAGEQYF. The rearrangement links TRBV2 to TRBJ2-7, with 12 bases identical to TRBD2. There are 14 residues in the CDR3. The V segment lost 6 bases and the J segment 6 bases; nucleotides outside the gene matches: 6. Germline CDR1 reads SNHLY; CDR2 reads FYNNEI.

The V and J genes are TRBV5-4 and TRBJ2-7, with D maybe TRBD2 (6 bases). CDR1 and CDR2 (germline): SGHNT, YYREEE (reference sequence). V lost 4 bases and J lost 0, with 14 bases in between. The CDR3 totals 15 residues. CDR3 DNA: TGTGCCAGCAGCCCTAAACGGGGGAGCTCCTACGAGCAGTACTTC. Its translation is CASSPKRGSSYEQYF.